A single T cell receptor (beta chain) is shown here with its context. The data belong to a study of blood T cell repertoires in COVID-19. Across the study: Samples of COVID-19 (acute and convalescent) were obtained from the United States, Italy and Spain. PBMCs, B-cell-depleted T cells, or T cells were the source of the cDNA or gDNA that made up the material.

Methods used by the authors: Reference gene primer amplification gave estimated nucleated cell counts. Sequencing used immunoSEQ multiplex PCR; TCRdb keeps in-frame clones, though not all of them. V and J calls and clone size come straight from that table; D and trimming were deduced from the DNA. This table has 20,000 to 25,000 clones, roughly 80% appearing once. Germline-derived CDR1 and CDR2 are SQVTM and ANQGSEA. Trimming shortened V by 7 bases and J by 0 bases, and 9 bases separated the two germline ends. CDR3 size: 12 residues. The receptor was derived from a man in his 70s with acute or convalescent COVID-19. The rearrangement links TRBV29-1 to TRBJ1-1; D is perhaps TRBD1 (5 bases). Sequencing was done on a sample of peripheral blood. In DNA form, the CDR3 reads TGCAGCGCGACAGTCGTGAACACTGAAGCTTTCTTT. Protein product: CSATVVNTEAFF.